A selection of T cell receptor beta chains follows, all from one sample in a study of memory CD4+ T cells and cytomegalovirus serostatus. Produced via immunoSEQ multiplex PCR; TCRdb's table is partial and in-frame only. The sample consists of about 75,000 clones, about 73% of them appearing once. Sequenced: memory CD4+ T cells from blood. Source of these receptors: an adult in good health and CMV-seropositive. Each CDR3 is given without its conserved first and last residue.

v_call,cdr3_length,cdr3_aa
TRBV4-1,12,ASRRPGQGRGYT
TRBV9,13,ASSVGLGGGTEAF
TRBV4-1,14,ASSPLDLLAVGELF
TRBV4-2,11,ASSQEDIYGYT
TRBV6-1,11,ASLAGPYQPQH
TRBV14,13,ASSPRIETGSMQY
TRBV28,10,ASSLVPYGYT
TRBV28,13,ASSSLGRGNQPQH
TRBV10-1,16,ASSEDLWSGTPTDTQY
TRBV27,11,ASSLRRNEPQH
TRBV5-1,15,ASSLGRGRTANYGYT
TRBV5-6,14,ASSLVTPRGSGELF
TRBV11-1,9,ASSLQETQY
TRBV29-1,12,SAAIDSMNTEAF
TRBV28,12,ASSLGQNNSPLH
TRBV11-2,15,ASSSPYGTGRGTEAF
TRBV2,13,ASSRLAGGSNEQF
TRBV19,13,ASSRFAGEADTQY
TRBV28,13,ASTISGVGFYGYT
TRBV29-1,12,SVQTTLVRLQQF
TRBV5-1,12,ASSPLTSQETQY
TRBV11-3,13,ASSLEGVMNTEAF
TRBV5-1,14,ASSSEGQQSYNEQF